Below, one T cell receptor beta chain is given with its context. Antigen unknown. Primers: 60 Vbeta forward and 13 Jbeta reverse. TCRdb's copy holds only in-frame clones and misses some; the assay was immunoSEQ multiplex PCR. The table lists around 95,000 clones, approximately 74% of them singletons. These data are taken from a study of cytomegalovirus exposure and HLA in healthy donors. Overall study context: An early release of data contained about 85 million unique TCRs, which came from HLA-typed donors. Study observations and caveats: The study put 150 to 200 TCR beta chains on its list as cytomegalovirus-associated.

The CDR3 runs 11 residues. The J gene is TRBJ1-3, the V gene TRBV1. TRBV1 is a listed pseudogene. Sequencing used PBMCs. The TCR sequence derives from a male donor in good health and CMV-seronegative. CDR3 DNA: TGCACCAGCTCGAACCCGAGGACCATATATTTT. This translates into CTSSNPRTIYF.